The present T cell receptor (beta chain) was sequenced within a study of T cell responses to AZD1222 COVID-19 vaccine. This CDR3 is built from 12 residues. The V end lost 4 bases, the J end lost 7 bases, and 9 bases lay between the germline ends. CDR1 SGHRS and CDR2 YFSETQ come from the germline V gene. Sequencing used immunoSEQ multiplex PCR; TCRdb keeps in-frame clones, though not all of them. Altogether more than 95,000 clones are present, about 92% being singletons, with the ten largest covering about 1.1%. The chain uses TRBV5-1 and TRBJ2-1; D is uncertain. Sequences were derived from peripheral blood, sampled on day 0 of AZD1222 vaccination. The sequence came from an adult in good health. The CDR3 sequence is CASSLAVNEQFF. DNA for the CDR3: TGCGCCAGCAGCCTGGCCGTAAATGAGCAGTTCTTC.